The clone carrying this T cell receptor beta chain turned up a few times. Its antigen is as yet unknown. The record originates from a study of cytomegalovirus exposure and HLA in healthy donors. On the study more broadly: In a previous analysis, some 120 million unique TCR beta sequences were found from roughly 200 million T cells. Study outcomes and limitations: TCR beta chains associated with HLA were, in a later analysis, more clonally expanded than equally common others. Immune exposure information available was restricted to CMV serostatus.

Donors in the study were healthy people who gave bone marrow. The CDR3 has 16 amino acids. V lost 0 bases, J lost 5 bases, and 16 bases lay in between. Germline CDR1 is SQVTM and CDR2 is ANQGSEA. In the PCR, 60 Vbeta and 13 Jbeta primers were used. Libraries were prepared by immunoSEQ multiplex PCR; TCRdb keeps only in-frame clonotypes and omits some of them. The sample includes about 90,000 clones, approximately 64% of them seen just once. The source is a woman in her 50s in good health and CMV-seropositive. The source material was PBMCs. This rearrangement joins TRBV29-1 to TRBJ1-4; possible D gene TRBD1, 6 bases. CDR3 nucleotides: TGCAGCGTTGAAGACCCGGACAGCCTTAGAAATGAAAAACTGTTTTTT. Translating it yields CSVEDPDSLRNEKLFF.